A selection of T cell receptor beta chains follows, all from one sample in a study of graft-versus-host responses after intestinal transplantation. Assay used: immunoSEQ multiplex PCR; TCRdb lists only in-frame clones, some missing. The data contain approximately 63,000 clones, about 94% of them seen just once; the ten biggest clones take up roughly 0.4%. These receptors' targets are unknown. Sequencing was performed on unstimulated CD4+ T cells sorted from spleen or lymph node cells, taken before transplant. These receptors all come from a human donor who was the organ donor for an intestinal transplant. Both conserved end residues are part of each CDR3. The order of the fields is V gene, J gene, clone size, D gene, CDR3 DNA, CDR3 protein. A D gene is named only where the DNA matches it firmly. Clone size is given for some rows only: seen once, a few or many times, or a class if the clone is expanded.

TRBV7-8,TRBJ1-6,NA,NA,TGTGCCAGCAGCTTAGAAAGGGTTTATAATTCACCCCTCCACTTT,CASSLERVYNSPLHF
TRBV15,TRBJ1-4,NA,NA,TGTGCCACCAGCCGACAGATGGCTAATGAAAAACTGTTTTTT,CATSRQMANEKLFF
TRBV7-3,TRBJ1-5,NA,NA,TGTGCCAGCAGCTTTCCCTATGAGCAGGGCCTCGGGTGGTCCCAGCATTTT,CASSFPYEQGLGWSQHF
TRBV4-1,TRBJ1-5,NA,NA,TGCGCCAGCAGCCGGGACAACTATAGCAATCAGCCCCAGCATTTT,CASSRDNYSNQPQHF
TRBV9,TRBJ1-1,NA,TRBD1,TGTGCCAGCAGCGTGACAGGGGGCGCGGACACTGAAGCTTTCTTT,CASSVTGGADTEAFF
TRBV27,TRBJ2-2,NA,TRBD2,TGTGCCAGCAGTTCTAGCGGCCCCTCGACCGGGGAGCTGTTTTTT,CASSSSGPSTGELFF
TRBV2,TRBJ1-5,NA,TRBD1,TGTGCCAGCAGCGACAGGGGAGGGTGGCAGCCCCAGCATTTT,CASSDRGGWQPQHF
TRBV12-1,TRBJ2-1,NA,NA,TGTGCCAGCAGCTTTGATCCTGGGGGGCAGTTCTTC,CASSFDPGGQFF
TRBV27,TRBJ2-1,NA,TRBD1,TGTGCCAGCACCACAGGGGGCTCCTACAATGAGCAGTTCTTC,CASTTGGSYNEQFF
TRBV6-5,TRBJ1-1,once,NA,TGTGCCAGCAGTGTCGAATTGGGGGTGGGGGAAGCTTTCTTT,CASSVELGVGEAFF
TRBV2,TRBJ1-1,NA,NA,TGTGCCAGCAGTGAACGAGTGAGCACTGAAGCTTTCTTT,CASSERVSTEAFF
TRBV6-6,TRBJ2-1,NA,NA,TGTGCCAGCAGGACAGTTTACAATGAGCAGTTCTTC,CASRTVYNEQFF
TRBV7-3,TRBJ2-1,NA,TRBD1,TGTGCCAGCAGTGTCGACAGGGGTTACAATGAGCAGTTCTTC,CASSVDRGYNEQFF
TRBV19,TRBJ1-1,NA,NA,TGTGCCAGTAGTATAGAACGGGGAAACACTGAAGCTTTCTTT,CASSIERGNTEAFF
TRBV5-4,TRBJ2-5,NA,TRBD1,TGTGCCAGCAGCAAGACAGGGGTGAAGGAGACCCAGTACTTC,CASSKTGVKETQYF
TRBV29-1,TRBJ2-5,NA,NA,TGCAGCGCCGGGATGCGACAAGAGACCCAGTACTTC,CSAGMRQETQYF
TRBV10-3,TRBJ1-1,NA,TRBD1,TGTGCCACCCGGACAGGAAACTTAGGCACTGAAGCTTTCTTT,CATRTGNLGTEAFF
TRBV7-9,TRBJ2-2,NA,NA,TGTGCCAGCAGCAAGGGGCCCGGGGAGCTGTTTTTT,CASSKGPGELFF
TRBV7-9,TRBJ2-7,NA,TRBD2,TGTGCCAGCAGCTCAAGGGCTTTAGCGGGGGTCTCCTACGAGCAGTACTTC,CASSSRALAGVSYEQYF
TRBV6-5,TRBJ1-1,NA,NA,TGTGCCAGCAGTCGGGACACTGAAGCTTTCTTT,CASSRDTEAFF
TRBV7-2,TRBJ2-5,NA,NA,TGTGCCAGCAGCGTGGTTTTGGGCAGGCAAGAGACCCAGTACTTC,CASSVVLGRQETQYF
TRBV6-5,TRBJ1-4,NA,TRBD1,TGTGCCAGCAGTGACAGGGGGAAGAAAGAAAAACTGTTTTTT,CASSDRGKKEKLFF
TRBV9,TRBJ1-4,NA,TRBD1,TGTGCCAGCAGCGTAGACCAGGGGGCAACTAATGAAAAACTGTTTTTT,CASSVDQGATNEKLFF
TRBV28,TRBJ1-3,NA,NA,TGTGCCAGCAGCCACAGGGCTTACACCATATATTTT,CASSHRAYTIYF
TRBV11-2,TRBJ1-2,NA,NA,TGTGCCAGCAGCCGGATTAGGGACGGGGGCTACACCTTC,CASSRIRDGGYTF
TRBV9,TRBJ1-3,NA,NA,TGTGCCAGCAGCGTAGATCTTGTATCGCATCTTATATATTTT,CASSVDLVSHLIYF
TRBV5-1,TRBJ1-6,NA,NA,TGCGCCAGCAGCTTGAATAATTCACCCCTCCACTTT,CASSLNNSPLHF
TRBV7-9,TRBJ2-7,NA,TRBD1,TGTGCCAGCAGCACACCGGGACAGGGGGCCGTGACCTACGAGCAGTACTTC,CASSTPGQGAVTYEQYF
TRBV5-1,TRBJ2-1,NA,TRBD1,TGCGCCAGCAGCCTGGACAGGGGTTTCAATGAGCAGTTCTTC,CASSLDRGFNEQFF
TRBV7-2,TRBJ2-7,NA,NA,TGTGCCAGCAGCCGAGGCCCTGGGAGTACCTACGAGCAGTACTTC,CASSRGPGSTYEQYF